These 19 T cell receptor beta chains came from one sample sequenced in a study of Ad26.COV2.S vaccination and SARS-CoV-2 variants. The treatment denotes: some 20 received Ad26.COV2.S at low or high dose, single or two shots; about 5 received placebo; per-sample allocation not given. It was on day 63 after the first vaccine or placebo injection that samples were taken. Assay used: immunoSEQ multiplex PCR; TCRdb lists only in-frame clones, some missing. Among some 480,000 clones listed, around 90% were seen once. Sequenced here: peripheral blood, sampled in a trial of Ad26.COV2.S vaccine versus placebo. The receptors here all came from a person between 18 and 65 years old who received the Ad26.COV2.S COVID-19 vaccine or a placebo.

The chain recombines TRBV5-8 with TRBJ2-2; D ambiguous. V shed 2 bases and J shed 7 bases, with 12 bases lying between them. The CDR3 covers 14 residues. Germline-derived CDR1 and CDR2 are SGHTS and YDEGEE. The CDR3: CASSLHVPGGELFF. Written as DNA, the CDR3 is TGTGCCAGCAGCTTACACGTCCCTGGCGGGGAGCTGTTTTTT.

CDR3 loop: CASSEAKFPSGVSDTQYF. CDR3 DNA: TGTGCCAGCAGTGAAGCCAAATTCCCTAGCGGGGTGTCGGATACGCAGTATTTT. The gene calls are TRBV6-1 and TRBJ2-3; 9 positions match TRBD2. Germline CDR1 is MNHNS and CDR2 is SASEGT. This CDR3 has 18 amino acids. The V gene end was trimmed by 0 bases and the J gene end by 6 bases; junction bases not matched to a gene: 13.

The rearrangement links TRBV7-2 to TRBJ2-7, with D perhaps TRBD1 or TRBD2 (5 bases each). CDR3 length equals 14 residues. Germline V gives CDR1 SGHTA, CDR2 FQGNSA. Trimming left V 4 bases short and J 2 bases short, with 12 bases between. DNA of the CDR3: TGTGCCAGCAGCTCTACGGGACCCCCCTACGAGCAGTACTTC. This translates into CASSSTGPPYEQYF.

The CDR3 region is CASRGQAAGPNQPQHF. The DNA of the CDR3 is TGTGCCAGCAGGGGCCAGGCGGCAGGGCCTAATCAGCCCCAGCATTTT. The J gene is TRBJ1-5, the V gene TRBV28; D is perhaps TRBD1 (5 bases). There are 16 residues in the CDR3. Germline CDR1 is MDHEN and CDR2 is SYDVKM. Between the trimmed V and J ends, which lost 6 bases and 4 bases, there was a span of 19 bases.

CDR3 region: CASSQGRGSGNTIYF. In nucleotides, the CDR3 is TGCGCCAGCAGCCAAGGACGCGGCTCTGGAAACACCATATATTTT. The genes are TRBV4-3 and TRBJ1-3; D uncertain. There are 15 residues in the CDR3. The germline V gene encodes CDR1 LGHNA and CDR2 YSLEER. Trimming stripped 1 base from V and 0 bases from J, with 7 bases between.

This clone was seen a handful of times. This chain joins TRBV25-1 and TRBJ1-5, with D tentatively TRBD1 (5 bases). CDR1 and CDR2 (germline): MGHDK, SYGVNS. The CDR3 is 14 amino acids. V lost 0 bases and J lost 7, with 10 bases in between. The CDR3: CASSEYWGEQPQHF. Here the CDR3 DNA reads TGTGCCAGCAGTGAATATTGGGGGGAGCAGCCCCAGCATTTT.

The rearrangement joins TRBV4-2 to TRBJ1-1, with no clear D. Germline CDR1 and CDR2: LGHNA and YNFKEQ. The V and J ends lost 4 bases and 8 bases respectively, with 14 bases between them. The CDR3 spans 13 residues. The CDR3 reads CASSPREVGEAFF. The CDR3 coding sequence is TGTGCCAGCAGCCCCCGGGAGGTGGGGGAAGCTTTCTTT.

This sequence joins TRBV5-1 and TRBJ2-5; 9 nucleotides match TRBD2. Losses at the gene ends were 1 base for V and 2 bases for J; bases not matched to a gene: 6. CDR3 length equals 16 residues. Germline V gives CDR1 SGHRS, CDR2 YFSETQ. The CDR3, as DNA: TGCGCCAGCAGCTTGTCGACTAGCGGTTCACAAGAGACCCAGTACTTC. Its protein is CASSLSTSGSQETQYF.

J is TRBJ2-3 and V is TRBV7-3, with 15 nucleotides matching TRBD2. The CDR3 spans 17 residues. Losses at the gene ends were 4 bases for V and 5 bases for J; bases not matched to a gene: 7. Germline CDR1 SGHTA, CDR2 FQGTGA. The CDR3 DNA follows: TGTGCCAGCAGCTCAAGGACTAGCGGGAGGGTTGGAGATACGCAGTATTTT. The encoded protein is CASSSRTSGRVGDTQYF.

The V call is TRBV18, the J call TRBJ1-2, with TRBD1 as a possible D gene (5 bases). V lost 0 bases and J lost 7, with 9 bases in between. In germline, CDR1 is KGHSH, CDR2 LQKENI. The CDR3 has 13 residues. CDR3 region: CASSPPRTSGYTF. The CDR3, as DNA: TGTGCCAGCTCACCACCGAGGACATCTGGCTACACCTTC.

This chain joins TRBV13 and TRBJ1-2; possibly TRBD1 for D (6 bases). This CDR3 is built from 15 residues. Trimming pared 3 bases from V and 0 bases from J, leaving 11 bases between. The germline gives CDR1 PRHDT, CDR2 FYEKMQ (reference sequence). The CDR3 protein is CASSFRTVANYGYTF. DNA of the CDR3: TGTGCCAGCAGCTTCCGGACAGTAGCTAACTATGGCTACACCTTC.

This sequence joins TRBV27 and TRBJ2-7; 10 bases align to TRBD2. CDR3 size: 14 residues. Unmatched junction bases numbered 5, after V lost 5 bases and J lost 4 bases. Germline assignment: CDR1 MNHEY and CDR2 SMNVEV (reference sequence). Written as DNA, the CDR3 is TGTGCCAGCAGTCTCGCTAGCGGGAGATACGAGCAGTACTTC. This encodes CASSLASGRYEQYF.

The chain uses TRBV6-2 or TRBV6-3 and TRBJ1-1, with D perhaps TRBD1 (6 bases). Trimming pared 3 bases from V and 6 bases from J, leaving 14 bases between. CDR3 length: 14 amino acids. CDR1 and CDR2 from the germline V gene are MNHEY and SVGEGT. The CDR3, as DNA: TGTGCCAGCAGTTATACCGGGGGCAACTCTGAAGCTTTCTTT. This codes for CASSYTGGNSEAFF.

The genes are TRBV5-4 and TRBJ2-3, with TRBD2 matching 9 bases. V was pared by 6 bases and J by 0 bases, with 5 bases of the junction left unmatched. CDR1 is SGHNT and CDR2 is YYREEE in the germline V gene (reference sequence). The CDR3 spans 15 residues. CDR3 nucleotide sequence: TGTGCCAGCAAACTAGCGGGTACTAGCACAGATACGCAGTATTTT. Protein sequence: CASKLAGTSTDTQYF.

The V gene is TRBV7-6, the J gene TRBJ1-1, with TRBD1 as a possible D gene (5 bases). This CDR3 region has 13 residues. The germline V gene encodes CDR1 SGHVS and CDR2 FNYEAQ. The germline V and J ends were trimmed by 2 bases and 6 bases, with 10 bases remaining between them. The CDR3 DNA reads TGTGCCAGCAGCTTAACAGGCCACTCTGAAGCTTTCTTT. This gives the protein CASSLTGHSEAFF.

V is TRBV6-5 and J is TRBJ1-2, with unresolved D. CDR3 size: 13 residues. Germline-derived CDR1 and CDR2 are MNHEY and SVGAGI. The V gene lost 6 bases and the J gene lost 2 bases, with 10 bases spanning the gap. This CDR3 reads CASSAAFNYGYTF. The CDR3 DNA reads as TGTGCCAGCAGCGCAGCGTTCAACTATGGCTACACCTTC.

This chain links TRBV5-1 with TRBJ2-7; unclear D gene. V was cut by 3 bases and J by 6 bases, with 13 bases left in between. Looked up from germline, CDR1 is SGHRS and CDR2 is YFSETQ. The CDR3 has 13 residues. The CDR3 here is CASSSGYRSEQYF. The CDR3 nucleotides read TGCGCCAGCAGCTCGGGCTATCGTTCCGAGCAGTACTTC.

This clone was seen a few times. This same CDR3 is encoded by further DNA sequences in the sample. The chain links TRBV3-1 (or the pseudogene TRBV3-2) to TRBJ2-2, with 7 positions matching TRBD1. After removal of 4 bases from V and 1 base from J, the junction contained 0 bases not matched to a gene. The CDR3 has 14 residues. Germline values: CDR1 LGHDT, CDR2 YNNKEL (reference sequence). Written as DNA, the CDR3 is TGTGCCAGCAGCCGACAGGGGAACACCGGGGAGCTGTTTTTT. Protein: CASSRQGNTGELFF.

This clone was detected only once. V usage is TRBV11-2 and J usage is TRBJ2-1, with D unresolved. Per the germline V gene, CDR1 is SGHAT and CDR2 is FQNNGV. This CDR3 has 12 residues. V shed 3 bases and J shed 10 bases, with 10 bases lying between them. As DNA, the CDR3 is TGTGCCAGCAGCTTTTTCGGAAACGAGCAGTTCTTC. Its protein is CASSFFGNEQFF.